This record concerns one T cell receptor beta chain sequence. The sample originates from a study of blood T cell repertoires in COVID-19. As for the study in general: PBMCs, B-cell-depleted T cells, or T cells provided the cDNA or gDNA that made up the material.

The study drew participants aged roughly 18 to 89 years from approximately 23 US areas. Participants' own reports of clinical history determined their cohort assignment. The germline CDR1 and CDR2 sequences are MGHRA and YSYEKL. V dropped 4 bases and J dropped 9 bases, with 16 bases sitting between them. The CDR3 loop spans 14 amino acids. The assay was immunoSEQ multiplex PCR, and TCRdb's table has in-frame clones only and misses some. The sample consists of around 280,000 clones, around 90% of them appearing once. The sequencing sample was made of PBMCs or T cells enriched from blood (not recorded which). The V call is TRBV4-1, the J call TRBJ2-1, with a tentative D call TRBD2 (6 bases). The origin of this receptor is a woman in her thirties or forties who had recovered from COVID-19. The CDR3 loop is CASSLRDFSGEQFF. CDR3 DNA: TGCGCCAGCAGCCTCCGGGACTTCTCTGGTGAGCAGTTCTTC.